These 25 T cell receptor beta chains share one sample of origin, sequenced in a study of blood T cells in healthy people across ages. Then a second PCR, running roughly 6 to 11 cycles, was carried out with a sample-barcoded 5' primer and a J-beta primer mix. TCRdb recomputed calls from the 5' RACE reads with MiXCR, one row per CDR3 protein. The repertoire includes approximately 800,000 distinct CDR3 sequences, 20% to 25% of them detected once, and more than 3% sits in the top ten. This same sample was also taken into another study, of T cells of mothers and their children.

Sequencing was carried out using blood. The source is a boy between 10 and 17 years old in good health.

The chain uses TRBV30 and TRBJ2-7; TRBD2 might be the D (5 bases). Trimming stripped 0 bases from V and 1 base from J, with 10 bases between. Germline V CDR1 and CDR2: GTSNPN, SVGIG (reference sequence). This CDR3 has 14 amino acids. The CDR3 sequence is CAWSVTGTSYEQYF. The CDR3 region has the DNA TGTGCCTGGAGTGTTACGGGAACGTCCTACGAGCAGTACTTC.

The DNA of the CDR3 is TGCAGTGCTGACGACAGAGTTGGACCCGGGGAGCTGTTTTTT. As protein: CSADDRVGPGELFF. The V call is TRBV20-1, the J call TRBJ2-2, with D tentatively TRBD1 (5 bases). Germline-derived CDR1 and CDR2 are DFQATT and SNEGSKA (reference sequence). This CDR3 has 14 amino acids. The V gene lost 5 bases and the J gene lost 6 bases, with 16 bases spanning the gap.

The rearrangement joins TRBV20-1 to TRBJ1-2; D not certain. V gave up 4 bases and J gave up 2 bases, with 14 bases separating them. This CDR3 contains 14 residues. From germline, CDR1 is DFQATT and CDR2 SNEGSKA (reference sequence). The CDR3 bases are TGCAGTGCTACAAGGGCGGGCAGGAACTATGGCTACACCTTC. This gives the protein CSATRAGRNYGYTF.

This clonotype has more than one count but fewer than ten. The chain couples TRBV7-2 to TRBJ2-1; no firm D call. Germline CDR1 and CDR2: SGHTA and FQGNSA. This CDR3 region has 15 residues. V lost 2 bases, J lost 9 bases, and 17 bases lay in between. CDR3 bases: TGTGCCAGCAGCTTAAACGGTGCTAGTACTGGTGAGCAGTTCTTC. It encodes CASSLNGASTGEQFF.

V gene TRBV5-4 combines with J gene TRBJ2-2; 8 bases agree with TRBD2. With V trimmed by 4 bases and J by 4 bases, 12 bases remained unmatched. The CDR3 covers 17 residues. Germline V lookup: CDR1 SGHNT, CDR2 YYREEE (reference sequence). CDR3: CASSRGSGSGPTGELFF. DNA of the CDR3: TGTGCCAGCAGCCGTGGGAGCGGGAGTGGCCCCACCGGGGAGCTGTTTTTT.

The genes are TRBV6-6 and TRBJ1-4; no clear D. Between the trimmed V and J ends, which lost 5 bases and 9 bases, there was a span of 16 bases. The germline V gene encodes CDR1 MNHNY and CDR2 SVGAGI (reference sequence). The CDR3 runs to 14 residues. This CDR3 reads CASSPNPFFQKLFF. CDR3 coding DNA: TGTGCCAGCAGTCCAAACCCTTTTTTTCAAAAACTGTTTTTT.

The chain recombines TRBV4-2 with TRBJ2-5; D gene ambiguous. CDR3 length: 15 residues. Germline values: CDR1 LGHNA, CDR2 YNFKEQ. Trimming took off 1 base at V and 3 bases at J, with 12 bases between the two ends. CDR3 bases: TGTGCCAGCAGCCAAGCCCCGACAAGGGAAGAGACCCAGTACTTC. It codes for CASSQAPTREETQYF.

V gene TRBV3-1 combines with J gene TRBJ1-1; D unclear. V lost 4 bases to trimming and J lost 5 bases, with 14 bases between them. This CDR3 is 14 amino acids long. Germline V gene lookup returns CDR1 LGHDT and CDR2 YNNKEL (reference sequence). CDR3 in amino acids: CASSLLSEETEAFF. The CDR3 DNA sequence: TGTGCCAGCAGCCTCTTGTCCGAGGAAACTGAAGCTTTCTTT.

This clonotype was counted ten times or more. The chain combines TRBV20-1 with TRBJ2-6; 13 nucleotides match TRBD2. This CDR3 spans 16 amino acids. V shed 6 bases and J 4 bases; nucleotides not matched to a gene: 6. Germline lookup yields CDR1 DFQATT and CDR2 SNEGSKA (reference sequence). CDR3 coding DNA: TGCAGTGCAGCGGGACTAGCGGGATCAGGGGCCAACGTCCTGACTTTC. This codes for CSAAGLAGSGANVLTF.

The J gene is TRBJ2-2, the V gene TRBV6-6; D may correspond to TRBD1 or TRBD2 (5 bases each). The CDR3 is 16 amino acids. The V and J ends lost 4 bases and 5 bases respectively, with 17 bases between them. Germline-derived CDR1 and CDR2 are MNHNY and SVGAGI (reference sequence). CDR3 residues: CASSSARGLTTGELFF. For the CDR3, the DNA is TGTGCCAGCAGTTCCGCGAGGGGTCTGACGACCGGGGAGCTGTTTTTT.

V and J are TRBV6-5 and TRBJ1-1; D gene uncertain. CDR1 is MNHEY, CDR2 SVGAGI, per germline. V was trimmed by 6 bases and J by 10 bases, leaving 21 bases between them. The CDR3 is 14 residues long. The CDR3 sequence: CASSPRWDSLRAFF. CDR3 DNA: TGTGCCAGCAGCCCCAGGTGGGATTCCCTACGAGCTTTCTTT.

This clonotype turned up a few times. V and J are TRBV5-5 and TRBJ1-1; the D gene is possibly TRBD1 (6 bases). V was shortened by 4 bases and J by 0 bases, with 10 bases between the two germline ends. Germline V gene lookup returns CDR1 SGHKS and CDR2 YYEKEE (reference sequence). This CDR3 spans 14 amino acids. In DNA, the CDR3 is TGTGCCAGCAGCAAGACAGGCTTGAACACTGAAGCTTTCTTT. Residues: CASSKTGLNTEAFF.

The chain couples TRBV6-5 to TRBJ1-5, with D unresolved. This CDR3 comprises 14 residues. The germline V and J ends were trimmed by 0 bases and 7 bases, with 10 bases remaining between them. Germline lookup yields CDR1 MNHEY and CDR2 SVGAGI. CDR3 nucleotides: TGTGCCAGCAGTTACTCCTCCTCACGGCAGCCCCAGCATTTT. It specifies CASSYSSSRQPQHF.

The chain carries TRBV6-2 or TRBV6-3 and TRBJ1-4, with unresolved D. From germline, CDR1 is MNHEY and CDR2 SVGEGT. The V and J ends lost 8 bases and 10 bases respectively, with 14 bases between them. The CDR3 covers 12 residues. This chain's CDR3 is CASRTGTGKLFF. The CDR3 DNA follows: TGTGCCAGCCGAACCGGAACCGGAAAACTGTTTTTT.

This clonotype was seen a handful of times. The CDR3 spells CASSLPWTTNTGELFF. The DNA for the CDR3 is TGTGCCAGCAGCCTGCCTTGGACAACGAACACCGGGGAGCTGTTTTTT. The chain links TRBV12-3 or TRBV12-4 to TRBJ2-2, with D maybe TRBD1 (5 bases). The CDR3 consists of 16 residues. V gave up 6 bases and J gave up 0 bases, with 14 bases separating them.

V usage is TRBV12-3 or TRBV12-4 and J usage is TRBJ2-4; D might be TRBD1 or TRBD2, each matching 5 bases. The CDR3 extends over 14 amino acids. The V end lost 5 bases, the J end lost 9 bases, and 17 bases lay between the germline ends. The CDR3, as DNA: TGTGCCAGCAGTCCCGGGGCCGGCGGAGGCATTCAGTACTTC. This codes for CASSPGAGGGIQYF.

This clonotype has just a few counts. The chain employs TRBV20-1 and TRBJ1-2; D gene unclear. Germline V gene sequence: CDR1 DFQATT, CDR2 SNEGSKA (reference sequence). Trimming removed 3 bases from V and 8 bases from J, with 10 bases in between. CDR3 length: 11 residues. CDR3 amino acids: CSAREGRGYTF. The DNA for the CDR3 is TGCAGTGCTAGGGAGGGTCGCGGCTACACCTTC.

The chain is built from TRBV6-5 and TRBJ1-4; unclear D gene. The CDR3 covers 13 residues. V lost 0 bases and J lost 8, with 7 bases in between. Germline CDR1 is MNHEY and CDR2 is SVGAGI. CDR3 bases: TGTGCCAGCAGTTACTCCCCGGGGGAAAAACTGTTTTTT. This translates into CASSYSPGEKLFF.

This clonotype was picked up a small number of times. The chain combines TRBV7-2 with TRBJ2-1; D may correspond to TRBD1 or TRBD2 (5 bases each). CDR1 and CDR2 (germline): SGHTA, FQGNSA. The length of the CDR3 is 15 residues. The ends were cut back, 0 bases at V and 8 bases at J, with 14 bases in the middle. CDR3 DNA sequence: TGTGCCAGCAGCTTAGCTGGGACCTCCATCGATGAGCAGTTCTTC. It yields the protein CASSLAGTSIDEQFF. Drawing the rest from reference TRBV7-2 and TRBJ2-1, the complete variable domain is GAGVSQSPSNKVTEKGKDVELRCDPISGHTALYWYRQSLGQGLEFLIYFQGNSAPDKSGLPSDRFSAERTGGSVSTLTIQRTQQEDSAVYLCASSLAGTSIDEQFFGPGTRLTVL.

This clonotype was seen a few times. The chain recombines TRBV4-3 with TRBJ2-2; D call uncertain. Germline V gene data show CDR1 as LGHNA and CDR2 as YSLEER. V was pared by 1 base and J by 1 base, with 7 bases between. The CDR3 contains 15 residues. The CDR3 nucleotides are TGCGCCAGCAGCCAAGGTCAGGTGAACACCGGGGAGCTGTTTTTT. Its protein is CASSQGQVNTGELFF.

About this clonotype: At one of its ends the junction is not consistent with the germline gene, which may arise from a read error. The chain recombines TRBV29-1 with TRBJ1-2, with TRBD1 identical over 7 bases. Germline V gene data show CDR1 as SQVTM and CDR2 as ANQGSEA. CDR3 length equals 14 residues. The CDR3 DNA reads TGCAGCGTTGCGCCCGCTGACAGGGTGAATGGCCACACCTTC. Protein: CSVAPADRVNGHTF.

The rearrangement joins TRBV2 to TRBJ2-4, with D tentatively TRBD2 (5 bases). This CDR3 contains 13 residues. V was clipped by 6 bases and J by 7 bases, with 13 bases between them. Germline CDR1 and CDR2: SNHLY and FYNNEI. The CDR3: CASSREADNIQYF. CDR3 coding DNA: TGTGCCAGCAGCCGGGAAGCGGACAACATTCAGTACTTC.

In its sample, this clonotype was seen a few times. One end of the junction is discordant with germline, which a read error may explain. The CDR3 DNA follows: TGTGCCAGCAGCTTAGCCTACGGGATCTTCTCGTGGTTC. Its translation: CASSLAYGIFSWF. The gene calls are TRBV11-2 and TRBJ2-7, with D possibly TRBD2 on 5 matching bases. The CDR3 is 13 amino acids. CDR1 is SGHAT and CDR2 is FQNNGV in the germline V gene.

V gene TRBV7-9 combines with J gene TRBJ2-5; D is perhaps TRBD1 or TRBD2 (5 bases each). Trimming removed 0 bases at V and 6 bases at J, with 11 bases between. The CDR3 runs 14 residues. Germline-derived CDR1 and CDR2 are SEHNR and FQNEAQ (reference sequence). CDR3 sequence: CASSLAEGRQTQYF. The CDR3 DNA sequence: TGTGCCAGCAGCTTAGCTGAGGGGCGGCAGACCCAGTACTTC.

The sample holds a few counts of this clonotype. This chain joins TRBV3-1 and TRBJ2-1; TRBD2 agrees at 9 bases. Germline-derived CDR1 and CDR2 are LGHDT and YNNKEL (reference sequence). V shed 2 bases, J shed 1 base, and the junction held 3 bases outside the gene matches. This CDR3 is 16 amino acids long. CDR3 residues: CASSQLSGRSYNEQFF. The CDR3 DNA sequence: TGTGCCAGCAGCCAACTTAGCGGGAGATCCTACAATGAGCAGTTCTTC.